This T cell receptor beta chain was observed in a study of blood T cell repertoires in COVID-19 (dated by TCRdb to the early 2020s). Some background on the complete study: Collaborator samples came from the United States, Italy and Spain and covered acute and convalescent phases of COVID-19. Sample metadata almost always included a de-identified subject ID, COVID-19 status, age in years and sex. Where available, HLA class I and class II types were obtained from metadata supplied by the sample provider rather than from assay-based typing. The repertoires were made available in a free public database intended to serve as a resource for research on the immune response to SARS-CoV-2. The dataset comprised deeply sampled blood TCRbeta repertoires from subjects exposed to, actively infected with, or recovered from COVID-19. The material from the prospective study consisted of cDNA or gDNA derived from T cells, B-cell-depleted T cells, or PBMCs. The samples were drawn from two sources: the first 160 participants of the ongoing ImmuneRACE study, and 950 to 1,500 subjects contributed by 6 global collaborators.

The study at large found these results: The quantity of clinical and demographic metadata differed by source and by participant and was supplied without curation.

The collaborating institutions used their own protocols to collect whole blood in K2EDTA tubes. For TCRbeta analysis, collaborators shipped samples as frozen whole blood, isolated PBMCs, or DNA extracted from either of those sample types. Notes on this clone: Its antigen is currently not known. Qualities for individual bases were not recorded, and no much larger clone is one base off.

The cysteine opens and the phenylalanine closes a CDR3 of 14 amino acids. The entry retains the CDR3 DNA only, 42 bases that are in frame from base 1. V is pruned by 5 bases and J by 8 bases, leaving 6 bases of the junction without a gene match. Reading the germline V gene gives CDR1 SGHRS and CDR2 YFSETQ. TCRbeta CDR3 regions were amplified from genomic DNA using the immunoSEQ Assay, a bias-controlled multiplex PCR. The published analysis was carried out like this. Within the assay, amplification of reference gene primers was used to estimate how many nucleated cells each sample contained. To quantify the absolute abundance of each unique TCRbeta CDR3 rearrangement, sequence reads were collapsed and filtered. For each sample, productive Simpson clonality was calculated as the square root of Simpson's diversity index across productive rearrangements. TCRdb re-hosts the immuneACCESS table, in-frame sequences only. Its copies lack some clones; in the studies checked, an unresolved V gene accounts for under half of them, and the cause for the rest is not known. From that table come the V and J calls and clone size; the DNA was used to work out D and trimming. The sample table records roughly 60,000 clones; 75% to 90% of these occur just once. Around 14% of the sample lies in the top ten.

What was sequenced was peripheral blood. This receptor was obtained from a man of 80 years or more with acute or convalescent COVID-19. The V and J segments used are TRBV5-1 and TRBJ1-4, and 10 junctional nucleotides match TRBD1. The base sequence is TGCGCCAGCAGACCGGGACAGGGGACGGAAAAACTGTTTTTT. Translated, it reads CASRPGQGTEKLFF.